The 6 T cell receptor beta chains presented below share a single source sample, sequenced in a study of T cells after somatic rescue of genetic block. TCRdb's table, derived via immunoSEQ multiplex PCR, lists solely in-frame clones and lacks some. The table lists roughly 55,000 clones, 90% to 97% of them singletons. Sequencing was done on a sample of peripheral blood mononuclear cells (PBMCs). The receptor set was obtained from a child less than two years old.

CDR3 nucleotides: TGTGCCAGCAGCGAGGGACTAGCGGGTTCCTACGAGCAGTACTTC. Translating it yields CASSEGLAGSYEQYF. The chain employs TRBV9 and TRBJ2-7, with 12 bases lining up with TRBD2. This CDR3 has 15 residues. Trimming cost V 3 bases and J 1 base; bases outside gene matches: 2. CDR1 SGDLS and CDR2 YYNGEE come from the germline V gene.

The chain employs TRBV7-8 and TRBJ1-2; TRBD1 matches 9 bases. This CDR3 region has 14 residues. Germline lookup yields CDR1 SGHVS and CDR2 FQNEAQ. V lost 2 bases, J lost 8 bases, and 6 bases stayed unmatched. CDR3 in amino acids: CASSLHRGQGGYTF. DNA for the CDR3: TGTGCCAGCAGCTTACACAGGGGGCAGGGCGGCTACACCTTC.

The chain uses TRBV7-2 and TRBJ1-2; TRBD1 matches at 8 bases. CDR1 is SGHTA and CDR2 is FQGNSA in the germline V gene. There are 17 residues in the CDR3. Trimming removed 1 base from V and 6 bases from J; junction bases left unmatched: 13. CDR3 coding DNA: TGTGCCAGCAGCTTAGTTGGGACGGGCAGGGGGCGAGATGGCTACACCTTC. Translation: CASSLVGTGRGRDGYTF.

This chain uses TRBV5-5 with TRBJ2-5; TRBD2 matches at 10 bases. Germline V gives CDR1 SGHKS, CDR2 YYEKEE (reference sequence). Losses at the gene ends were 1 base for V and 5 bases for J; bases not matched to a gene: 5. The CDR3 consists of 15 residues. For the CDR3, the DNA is TGTGCCAGCAGCTTGACTAGCGGGATAGGGGAGACCCAGTACTTC. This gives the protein CASSLTSGIGETQYF.

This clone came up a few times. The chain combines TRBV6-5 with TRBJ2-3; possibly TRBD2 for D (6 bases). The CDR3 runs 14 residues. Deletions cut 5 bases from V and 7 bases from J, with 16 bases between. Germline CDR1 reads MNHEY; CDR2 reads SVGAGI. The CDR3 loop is CASSRSGTAYTQYF. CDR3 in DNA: TGTGCCAGCAGTCGCTCAGGGACTGCTTATACGCAGTATTTT.

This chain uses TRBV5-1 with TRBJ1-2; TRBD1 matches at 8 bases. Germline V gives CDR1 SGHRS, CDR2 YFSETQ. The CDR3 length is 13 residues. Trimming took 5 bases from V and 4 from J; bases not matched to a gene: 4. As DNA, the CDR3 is TGCGCCAGCAGAATCGACAGGGGCTATGGCTACACCTTC. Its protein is CASRIDRGYGYTF. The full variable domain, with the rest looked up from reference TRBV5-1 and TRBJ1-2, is KAGVTQTPRYLIKTRGQQVTLSCSPISGHRSVSWYQQTPGQGLQFLFEYFSETQRNKGNFPGRFSGRQFSNSRSEMNVSTLELGDSALYLCASRIDRGYGYTFGSGTRLTVV.